This TCR beta chain comes out of a study of Ad26.COV2.S vaccination and SARS-CoV-2 variants. Data came from immunoSEQ multiplex PCR; TCRdb stores just in-frame clones and leaves some out. The sample shows roughly 410,000 clones, around 82% of them seen only once. The treatment: 15 to 20 received Ad26.COV2.S at low or high dose, single or two shots; a few received placebo; per-sample allocation not given. At day 63 after the first vaccine or placebo injection, samples were drawn. The count of this clone is one. Its antigen remains unidentified. Findings and caveats of the study: Placebo recipients and vaccine recipients were similar in non-spike TCR breadth. The TCR-based breadth and depth measures might underestimate overall T cell responses. Substantial post-vaccination breadth of spike-specific CD8+ and CD4+ T cell responses was reported. Vaccine recipients posted higher spike-specific TCR breadth than their placebo counterparts.

The CDR3 sequence is 15 residues long. Germline CDR1 reads SGHKS; CDR2 reads YYEKEE (reference sequence). With 1 base removed from V and 9 bases from J, the gap between germline ends came to 20 bases. The clonotype comes from a person aged 18 to 65 who received the Ad26.COV2.S COVID-19 vaccine or a placebo. This chain links TRBV5-5 with TRBJ2-7; D is undetermined. This specimen was peripheral blood, taken in a trial of Ad26.COV2.S vaccine versus placebo. The DNA of the CDR3 is TGTGCCAGCAGCTTGCCCTCGTCAGCTCCATCTCCGCAGTACTTC. Translated, it gives CASSLPSSAPSPQYF.